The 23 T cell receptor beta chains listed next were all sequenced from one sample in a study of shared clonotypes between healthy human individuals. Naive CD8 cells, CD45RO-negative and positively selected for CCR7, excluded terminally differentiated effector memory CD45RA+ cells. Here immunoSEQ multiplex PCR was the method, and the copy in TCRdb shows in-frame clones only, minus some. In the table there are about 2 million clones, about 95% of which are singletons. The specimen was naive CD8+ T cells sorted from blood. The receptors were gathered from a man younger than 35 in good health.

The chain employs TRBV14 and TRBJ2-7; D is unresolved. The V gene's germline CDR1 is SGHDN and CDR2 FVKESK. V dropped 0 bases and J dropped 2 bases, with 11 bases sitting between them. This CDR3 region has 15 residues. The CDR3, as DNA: TGTGCCAGCAGCCAAGACCGGTTTCCCCCCTACGAGCAGTACTTC. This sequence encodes CASSQDRFPPYEQYF.

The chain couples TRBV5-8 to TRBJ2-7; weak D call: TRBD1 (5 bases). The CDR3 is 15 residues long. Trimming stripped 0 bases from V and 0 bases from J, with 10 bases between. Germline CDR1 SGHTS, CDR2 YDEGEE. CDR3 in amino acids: CASSLERTNSYEQYF. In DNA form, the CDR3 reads TGTGCCAGCAGCTTGGAAAGGACAAACTCCTACGAGCAGTACTTC.

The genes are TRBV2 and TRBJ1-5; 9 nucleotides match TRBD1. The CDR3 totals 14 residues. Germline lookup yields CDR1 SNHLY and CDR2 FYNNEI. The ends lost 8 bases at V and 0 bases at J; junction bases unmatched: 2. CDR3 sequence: CASGDRDSNQPQHF. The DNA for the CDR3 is TGTGCCAGCGGGGACAGGGATAGCAATCAGCCCCAGCATTTT.

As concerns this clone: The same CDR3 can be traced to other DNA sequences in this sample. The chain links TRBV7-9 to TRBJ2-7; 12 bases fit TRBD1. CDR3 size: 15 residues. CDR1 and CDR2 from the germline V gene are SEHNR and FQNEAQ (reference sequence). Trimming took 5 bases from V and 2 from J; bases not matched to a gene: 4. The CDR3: CASSLGQGATYEQYF. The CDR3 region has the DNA TGTGCCAGCAGCCTGGGACAGGGGGCCACCTACGAGCAGTACTTC.

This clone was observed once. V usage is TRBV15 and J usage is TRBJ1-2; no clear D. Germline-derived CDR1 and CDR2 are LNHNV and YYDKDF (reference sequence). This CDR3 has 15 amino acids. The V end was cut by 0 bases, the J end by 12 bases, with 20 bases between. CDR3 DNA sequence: TGTGCCACCAGCAGAGATCACAACGGTGGAAGCGGGAACACCTTC. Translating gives CATSRDHNGGSGNTF.

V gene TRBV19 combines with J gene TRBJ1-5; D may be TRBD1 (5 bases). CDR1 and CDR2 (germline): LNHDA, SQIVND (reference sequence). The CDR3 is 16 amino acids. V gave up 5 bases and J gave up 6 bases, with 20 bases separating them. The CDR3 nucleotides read TGTGCCAGTAGTCCCCCAGGGTTCGAGGGGCGTCAGCCCCAGCATTTT. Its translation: CASSPPGFEGRQPQHF.

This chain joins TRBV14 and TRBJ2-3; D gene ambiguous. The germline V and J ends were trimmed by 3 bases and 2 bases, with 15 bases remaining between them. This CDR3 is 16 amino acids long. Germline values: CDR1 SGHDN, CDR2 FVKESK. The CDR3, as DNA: TGTGCCAGCAGCCATTCTGAACGGATATTCACAGATACGCAGTATTTT. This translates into CASSHSERIFTDTQYF.

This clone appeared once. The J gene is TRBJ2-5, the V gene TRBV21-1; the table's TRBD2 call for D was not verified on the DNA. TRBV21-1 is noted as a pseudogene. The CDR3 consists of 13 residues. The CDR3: CASSKDPQETQYF. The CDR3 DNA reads TGTGCCAGCAGCAAAGATCCTCAAGAGACCCAGTACTTC.

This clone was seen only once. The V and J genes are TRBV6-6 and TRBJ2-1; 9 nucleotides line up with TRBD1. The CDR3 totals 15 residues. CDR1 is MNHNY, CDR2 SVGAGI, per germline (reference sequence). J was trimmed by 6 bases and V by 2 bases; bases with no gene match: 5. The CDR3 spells CASSYDPGQGNEQFF. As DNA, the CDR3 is TGTGCCAGCAGTTACGATCCGGGACAGGGCAATGAGCAGTTCTTC.

This CDR3 is CASSPPDKTYNEQFF. The CDR3 DNA reads TGTGCCAGCAGCCCTCCGGACAAAACCTACAATGAGCAGTTCTTC. The chain links TRBV7-9 to TRBJ2-1, with D perhaps TRBD1 (5 bases). Looked up from germline, CDR1 is SEHNR and CDR2 is FQNEAQ (reference sequence). The CDR3 has 15 residues. Trimming left V 5 bases short and J 2 bases short, with 13 bases between.

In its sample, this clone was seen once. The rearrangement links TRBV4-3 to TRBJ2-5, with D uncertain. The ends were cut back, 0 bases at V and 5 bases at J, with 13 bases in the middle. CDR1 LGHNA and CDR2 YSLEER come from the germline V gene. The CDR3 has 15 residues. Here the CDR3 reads CASSQDGVAGETQYF. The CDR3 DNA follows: TGCGCCAGCAGCCAAGATGGGGTAGCCGGGGAGACCCAGTACTTC.

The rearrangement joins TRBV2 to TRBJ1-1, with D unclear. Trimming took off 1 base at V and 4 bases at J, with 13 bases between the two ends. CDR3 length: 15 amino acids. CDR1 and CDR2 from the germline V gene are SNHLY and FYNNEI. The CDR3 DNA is TGTGCCAGCAGTGAAGAAGAGGGCTCGGTCACTGAAGCTTTCTTT. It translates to CASSEEEGSVTEAFF. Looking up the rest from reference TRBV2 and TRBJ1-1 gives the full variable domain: EPEVTQTPSHQVTQMGQEVILRCVPISNHLYFYWYRQILGQKVEFLVSFYNNEISEKSEIFDDQFSVERPDGSNFTLKIRSTKLEDSAMYFCASSEEEGSVTEAFFGQGTRLTVV.

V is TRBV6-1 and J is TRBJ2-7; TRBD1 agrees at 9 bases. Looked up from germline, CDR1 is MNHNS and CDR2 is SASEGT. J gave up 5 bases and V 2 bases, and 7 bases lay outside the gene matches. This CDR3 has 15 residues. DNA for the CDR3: TGTGCCAGCAGTGAATTCGGGACAGGGCGCCACGAGCAGTACTTC. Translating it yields CASSEFGTGRHEQYF.

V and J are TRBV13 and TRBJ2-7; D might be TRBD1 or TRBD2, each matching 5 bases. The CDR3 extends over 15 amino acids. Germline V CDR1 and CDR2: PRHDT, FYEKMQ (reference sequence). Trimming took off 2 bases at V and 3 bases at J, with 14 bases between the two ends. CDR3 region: CASSLYGTGIYEQYF. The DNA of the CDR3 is TGTGCCAGCAGCTTATATGGGACGGGTATCTACGAGCAGTACTTC.

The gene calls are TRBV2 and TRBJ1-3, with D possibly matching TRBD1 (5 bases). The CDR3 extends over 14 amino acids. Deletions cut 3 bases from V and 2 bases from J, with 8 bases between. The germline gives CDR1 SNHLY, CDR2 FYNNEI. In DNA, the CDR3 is TGTGCCAGCAGTGAGGGGGGAGCTGGAAACACCATATATTTT. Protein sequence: CASSEGGAGNTIYF. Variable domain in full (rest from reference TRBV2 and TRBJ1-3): EPEVTQTPSHQVTQMGQEVILRCVPISNHLYFYWYRQILGQKVEFLVSFYNNEISEKSEIFDDQFSVERPDGSNFTLKIRSTKLEDSAMYFCASSEGGAGNTIYFGEGSWLTVV.

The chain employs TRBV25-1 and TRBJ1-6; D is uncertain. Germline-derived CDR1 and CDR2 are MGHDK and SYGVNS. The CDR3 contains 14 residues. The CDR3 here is CAQRQSSYNSPLHF. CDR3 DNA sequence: TGTGCGCAAAGGCAAAGCTCCTATAATTCACCCCTCCACTTT.

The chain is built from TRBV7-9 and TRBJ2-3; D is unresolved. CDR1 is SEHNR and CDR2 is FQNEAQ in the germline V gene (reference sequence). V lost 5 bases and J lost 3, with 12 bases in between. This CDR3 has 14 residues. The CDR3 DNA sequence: TGTGCCAGCAGCCCCCCTTCCGGTACAGATACGCAGTATTTT. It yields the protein CASSPPSGTDTQYF.

CDR3: CASRGQGTGQETQYF. The CDR3 region has the DNA TGTGCCAGCAGAGGGCAGGGGACCGGCCAAGAGACCCAGTACTTC. V gene TRBV6-5 combines with J gene TRBJ2-5, with D possibly being TRBD1 (6 bases). The CDR3 is made up of 15 amino acids. CDR1 MNHEY and CDR2 SVGAGI come from the germline V gene. Trimming removed 6 bases at V and 1 base at J, with 15 bases between.

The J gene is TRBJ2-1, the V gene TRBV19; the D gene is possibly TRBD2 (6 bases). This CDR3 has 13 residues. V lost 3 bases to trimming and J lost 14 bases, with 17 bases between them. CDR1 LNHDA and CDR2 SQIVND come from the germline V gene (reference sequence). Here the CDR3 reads CASSIDGETSEFF. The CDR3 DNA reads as TGTGCCAGTAGTATCGACGGGGAGACTAGTGAGTTCTTC. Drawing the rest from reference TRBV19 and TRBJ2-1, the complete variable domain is DGGITQSPKYLFRKEGQNVTLSCEQNLNHDAMYWYRQDPGQGLRLIYYSQIVNDFQKGDIAEGYSVSREKKESFPLTVTSAQKNPTAFYLCASSIDGETSEFFGPGTRLTVL.

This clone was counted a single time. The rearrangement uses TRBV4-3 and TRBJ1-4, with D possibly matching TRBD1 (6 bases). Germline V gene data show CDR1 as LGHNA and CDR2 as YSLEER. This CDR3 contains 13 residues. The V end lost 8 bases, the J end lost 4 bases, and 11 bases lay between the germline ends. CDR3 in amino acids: CASAEGGNEKLFF. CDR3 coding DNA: TGCGCCAGCGCCGAGGGGGGTAATGAAAAACTGTTTTTT.

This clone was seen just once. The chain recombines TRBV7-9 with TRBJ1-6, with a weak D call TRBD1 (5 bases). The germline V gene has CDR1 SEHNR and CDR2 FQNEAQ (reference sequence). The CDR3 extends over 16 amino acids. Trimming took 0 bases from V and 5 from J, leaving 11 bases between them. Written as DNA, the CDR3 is TGTGCCAGCAGCTTAGCGGGGGAAGCTCATAATTCACCCCTCCACTTT. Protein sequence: CASSLAGEAHNSPLHF.

The CDR3 DNA reads TGCGCCAGCACGGCACGTCCATACGGGACGGATGACACCGGGGAGCTGTTTTTT. This gives the protein CASTARPYGTDDTGELFF. The gene calls are TRBV4-1 and TRBJ2-2; TRBD1 or TRBD2 may be the D gene (5 bases each). The germline V gene has CDR1 MGHRA and CDR2 YSYEKL. The V gene lost 7 bases and the J gene lost 3 bases, with 24 bases spanning the gap. The CDR3 length is 18 residues.

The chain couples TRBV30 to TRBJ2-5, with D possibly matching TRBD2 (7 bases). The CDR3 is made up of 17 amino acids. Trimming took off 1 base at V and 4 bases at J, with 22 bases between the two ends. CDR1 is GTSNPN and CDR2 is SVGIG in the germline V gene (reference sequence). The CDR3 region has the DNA TGTGCCTGGAGTGAGGTAGGGGGGGTCCTCTCGGGAGAGACCCAGTACTTC. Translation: CAWSEVGGVLSGETQYF.